Included here is one T cell receptor beta chain sequence, with context. What it recognizes is unknown. The primer mix had 60 Vbeta and 13 Jbeta primers. Using immunoSEQ multiplex PCR, the repertoire was profiled, and TCRdb retains in-frame clones only, with some absent. The data show under 150,000 clones, 65% to 85% seen once. The record originates from a study of cytomegalovirus exposure and HLA in healthy donors. Broader study findings: The majority of TCR sequences were rare, yet some public TCRs appeared in many donors.

The J segment lost 5 bases and the V segment lost 4 bases, leaving 15 bases of the junction unmatched. The CDR3 is 17 amino acids. Germline V gene lookup returns CDR1 KGHSH and CDR2 LQKENI. The sequenced material came from PBMCs. The V gene is TRBV18, the J gene TRBJ2-5, with 8 bases identical to TRBD2. This sequence originates from a woman aged 40 to 50 in good health and CMV-seropositive. The CDR3 DNA reads as TGTGCCAGCTCACAACTAGAGAGAGGACTAGCAGCCGAGACCCAGTACTTC. It is translated as CASSQLERGLAAETQYF. Full variable domain (remainder filled in from reference TRBV18 and TRBJ2-5): NAGVMQNPRHLVRRRGQEARLRCSPMKGHSHVYWYRQLPEEGLKFMVYLQKENIIDESGMPKERFSAEFPKEGPSILRIQQVVRGDSAAYFCASSQLERGLAAETQYFGPGTRLLVL.